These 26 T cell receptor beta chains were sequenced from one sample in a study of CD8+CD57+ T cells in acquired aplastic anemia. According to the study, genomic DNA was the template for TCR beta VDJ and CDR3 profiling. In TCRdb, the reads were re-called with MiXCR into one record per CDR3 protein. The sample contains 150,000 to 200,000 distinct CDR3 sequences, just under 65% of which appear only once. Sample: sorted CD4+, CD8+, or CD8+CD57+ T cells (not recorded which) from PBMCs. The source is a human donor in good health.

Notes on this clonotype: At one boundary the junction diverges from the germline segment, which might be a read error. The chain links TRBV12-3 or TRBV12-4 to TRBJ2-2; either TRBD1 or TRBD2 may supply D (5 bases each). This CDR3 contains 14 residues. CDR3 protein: CASRLEGPAGELFF. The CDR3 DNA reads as TGTGCCAGCAGATTAGAGGGGCCCGCCGGGGAGCTGTTTTTT.

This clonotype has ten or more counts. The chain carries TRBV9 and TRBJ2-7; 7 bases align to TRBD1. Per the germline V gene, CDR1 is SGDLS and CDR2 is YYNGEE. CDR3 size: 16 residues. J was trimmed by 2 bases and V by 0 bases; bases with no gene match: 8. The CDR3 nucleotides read TGTGCCAGCAGCGTAGGGGCAGGGGGTGGCACCTACGAGCAGTACTTC. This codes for CASSVGAGGGTYEQYF.

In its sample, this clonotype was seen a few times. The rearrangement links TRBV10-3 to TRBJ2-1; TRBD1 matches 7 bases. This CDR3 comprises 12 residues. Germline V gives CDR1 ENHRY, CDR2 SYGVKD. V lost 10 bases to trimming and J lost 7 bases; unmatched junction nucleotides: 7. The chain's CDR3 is CATTGTDNEQFF. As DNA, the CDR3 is TGTGCCACCACCGGGACAGATAATGAGCAGTTCTTC.

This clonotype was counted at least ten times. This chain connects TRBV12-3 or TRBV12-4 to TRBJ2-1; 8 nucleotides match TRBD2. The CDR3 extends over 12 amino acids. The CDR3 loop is CASGLDYNEQFF. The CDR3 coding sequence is TGTGCTTCGGGACTAGATTACAATGAGCAGTTCTTC.

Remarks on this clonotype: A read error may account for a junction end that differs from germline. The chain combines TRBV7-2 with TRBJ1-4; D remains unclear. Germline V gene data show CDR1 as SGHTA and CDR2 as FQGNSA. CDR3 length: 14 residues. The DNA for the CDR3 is TGTGCCAGCAGCTTAGTCCGGAGGAATGAAAAGCTGTTTTTT. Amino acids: CASSLVRRNEKLFF.

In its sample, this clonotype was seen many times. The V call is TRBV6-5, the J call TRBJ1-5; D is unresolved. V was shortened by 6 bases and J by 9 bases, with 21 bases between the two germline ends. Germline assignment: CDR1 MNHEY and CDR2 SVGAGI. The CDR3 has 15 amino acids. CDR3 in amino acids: CASSPAYTSKRPQHF. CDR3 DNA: TGTGCCAGCAGCCCCGCCTACACGAGCAAGCGGCCCCAGCATTTT.

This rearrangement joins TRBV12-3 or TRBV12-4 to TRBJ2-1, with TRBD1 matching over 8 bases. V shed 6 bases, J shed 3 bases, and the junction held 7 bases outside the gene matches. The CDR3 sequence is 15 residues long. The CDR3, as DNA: TGTGCCAGCAGCCCTACAGGGGGTGTCTACAATGAGCAGTTCTTC. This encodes CASSPTGGVYNEQFF.

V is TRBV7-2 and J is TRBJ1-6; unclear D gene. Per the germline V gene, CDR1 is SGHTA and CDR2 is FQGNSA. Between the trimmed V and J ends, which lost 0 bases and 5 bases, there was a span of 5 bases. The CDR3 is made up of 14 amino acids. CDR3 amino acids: CASSLARDNSPLHF. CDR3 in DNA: TGTGCCAGCAGCTTAGCGCGGGATAATTCACCCCTCCACTTT.

The DNA for the CDR3 is TGTGCCAGTGGACTAGCGGGGTACAGCACAGATACGCAGTATTTT. Protein sequence: CASGLAGYSTDTQYF. The V call is TRBV19, the J call TRBJ2-3, with 12 positions matching TRBD2. J lost 0 bases, V lost 8 bases, and 3 bases had no gene match. This CDR3 is built from 15 residues. Germline CDR1 reads LNHDA; CDR2 reads SQIVND (reference sequence). Drawing the rest from reference TRBV19 and TRBJ2-3, the complete variable domain is DGGITQSPKYLFRKEGQNVTLSCEQNLNHDAMYWYRQDPGQGLRLIYYSQIVNDFQKGDIAEGYSVSREKKESFPLTVTSAQKNPTAFYLCASGLAGYSTDTQYFGPGTRLTVL.

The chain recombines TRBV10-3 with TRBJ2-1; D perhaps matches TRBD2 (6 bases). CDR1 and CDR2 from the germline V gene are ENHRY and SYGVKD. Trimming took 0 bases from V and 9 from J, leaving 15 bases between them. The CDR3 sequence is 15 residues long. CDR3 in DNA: TGTGCCATCAGTGAGTCGAACGGGGGAGGCGGTGAGCAGTTCTTC. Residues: CAISESNGGGGEQFF.

The CDR3, as DNA: TGTGCCAGCACCTGGGCGAACACCGGGGAGCTGTTTTTT. This sequence encodes CASTWANTGELFF. The chain employs TRBV7-2 and TRBJ2-2; D gene unclear. From germline, CDR1 is SGHTA and CDR2 FQGNSA. This CDR3 is built from 13 residues. Trimming left V 7 bases short and J 0 bases short, with 6 bases between.

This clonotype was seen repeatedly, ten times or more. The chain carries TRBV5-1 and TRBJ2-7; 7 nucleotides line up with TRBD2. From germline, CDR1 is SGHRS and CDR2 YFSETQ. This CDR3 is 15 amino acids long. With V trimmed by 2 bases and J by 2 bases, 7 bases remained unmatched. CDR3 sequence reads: CASSFEGLFTYEQYF. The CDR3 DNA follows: TGCGCCAGCAGCTTTGAGGGACTATTTACCTACGAGCAGTACTTC.

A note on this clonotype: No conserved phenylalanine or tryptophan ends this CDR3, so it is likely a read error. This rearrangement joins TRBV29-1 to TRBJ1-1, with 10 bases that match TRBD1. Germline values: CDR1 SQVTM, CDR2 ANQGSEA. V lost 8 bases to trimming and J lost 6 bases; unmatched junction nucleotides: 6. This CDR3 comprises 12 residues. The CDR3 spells CSWRTGGPEAFS. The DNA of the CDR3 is TGCAGCTGGAGGACAGGGGGGCCTGAAGCTTTCTCT.

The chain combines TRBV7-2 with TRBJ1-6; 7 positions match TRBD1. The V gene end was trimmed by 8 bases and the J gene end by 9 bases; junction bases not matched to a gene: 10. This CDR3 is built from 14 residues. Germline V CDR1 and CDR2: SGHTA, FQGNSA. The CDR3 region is CASSTGVGISPLHF. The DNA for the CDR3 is TGTGCCAGCTCAACAGGGGTGGGGATTTCACCCCTCCACTTT.

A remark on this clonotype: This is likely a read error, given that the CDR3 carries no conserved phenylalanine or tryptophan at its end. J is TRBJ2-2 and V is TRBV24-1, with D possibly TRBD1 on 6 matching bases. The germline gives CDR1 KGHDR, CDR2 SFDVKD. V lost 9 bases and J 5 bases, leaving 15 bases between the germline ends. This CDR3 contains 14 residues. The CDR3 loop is CATQRDRNTGELFS. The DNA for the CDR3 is TGTGCCACCCAGCGAGACAGGAATACCGGGGAGCTGTTTTCT.

This CDR3 reads CASSLQWQGTSGRGGANVLTF. CDR3 bases: TGTGCCAGCAGCTTGCAGTGGCAGGGGACTAGCGGGAGAGGTGGGGCCAACGTCCTGACTTTC. This chain joins TRBV5-6 and TRBJ2-6, with 14 nucleotides matching TRBD2. This CDR3 has 21 residues. The ends lost 1 base at V and 3 bases at J; junction bases unmatched: 12. The germline CDR1 and CDR2 sequences are SGHDT and YYEEEE.

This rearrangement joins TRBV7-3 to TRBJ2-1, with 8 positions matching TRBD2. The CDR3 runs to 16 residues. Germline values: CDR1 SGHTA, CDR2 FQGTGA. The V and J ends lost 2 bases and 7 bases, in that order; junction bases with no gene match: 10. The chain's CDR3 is CASSLLGAGAGNEQFF. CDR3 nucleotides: TGTGCCAGCAGCTTACTCGGAGCGGGAGCGGGGAATGAGCAGTTCTTC.

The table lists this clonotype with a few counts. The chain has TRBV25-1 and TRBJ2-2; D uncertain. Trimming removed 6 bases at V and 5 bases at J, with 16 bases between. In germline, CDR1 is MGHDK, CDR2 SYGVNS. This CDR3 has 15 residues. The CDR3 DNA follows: TGTGCCAGCAGCGATGGACGTACTGAGACCGGGGAGCTGTTTTTT. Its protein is CASSDGRTETGELFF.

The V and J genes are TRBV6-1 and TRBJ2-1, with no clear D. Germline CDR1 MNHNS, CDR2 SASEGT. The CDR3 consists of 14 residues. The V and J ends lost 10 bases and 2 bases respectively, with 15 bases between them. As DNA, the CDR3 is TGTGCCACTATACGGCAGCCGACCTACAATGAGCAGTTCTTC. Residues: CATIRQPTYNEQFF.

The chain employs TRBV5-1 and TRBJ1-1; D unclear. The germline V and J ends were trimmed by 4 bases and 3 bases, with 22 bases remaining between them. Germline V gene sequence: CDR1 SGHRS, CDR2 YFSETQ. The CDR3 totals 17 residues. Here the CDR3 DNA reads TGCGCCAGCAGCCCGTGGAACGGGAGGGAGCAGTACACTGAAGCTTTCTTT. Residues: CASSPWNGREQYTEAFF.

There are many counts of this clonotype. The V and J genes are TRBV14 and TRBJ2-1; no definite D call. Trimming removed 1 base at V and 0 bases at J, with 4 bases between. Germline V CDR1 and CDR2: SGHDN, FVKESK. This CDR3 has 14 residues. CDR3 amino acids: CASSQGGSYNEQFF. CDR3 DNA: TGTGCCAGCAGCCAAGGGGGCTCCTACAATGAGCAGTTCTTC.

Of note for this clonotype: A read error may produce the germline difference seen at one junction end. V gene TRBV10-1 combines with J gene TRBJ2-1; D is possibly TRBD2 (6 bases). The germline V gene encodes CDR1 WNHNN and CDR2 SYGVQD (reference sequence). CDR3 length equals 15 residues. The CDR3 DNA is TGTGCCAGCAGCTCCCGTAGCGGAACGAACAATGAGCAGTTCTTC. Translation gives CASSSRSGTNNEQFF.

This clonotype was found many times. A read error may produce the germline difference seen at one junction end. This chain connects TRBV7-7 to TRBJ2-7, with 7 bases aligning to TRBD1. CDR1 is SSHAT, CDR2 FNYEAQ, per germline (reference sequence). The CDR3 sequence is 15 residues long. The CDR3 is CASSPSDRETDEQYF. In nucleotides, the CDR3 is TGTGCTAGCAGCCCCAGTGACAGGGAGACGGACGAGCAGTACTTC.

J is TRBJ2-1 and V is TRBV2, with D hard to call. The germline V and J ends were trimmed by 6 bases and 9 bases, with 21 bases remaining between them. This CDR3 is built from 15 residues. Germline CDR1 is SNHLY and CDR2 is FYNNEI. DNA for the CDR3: TGTGCCAGCAGAGCCCAGGTAGTGCTTAGTAGTGAGCAGTTCTTC. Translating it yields CASRAQVVLSSEQFF. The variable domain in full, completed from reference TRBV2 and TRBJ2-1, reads EPEVTQTPSHQVTQMGQEVILRCVPISNHLYFYWYRQILGQKVEFLVSFYNNEISEKSEIFDDQFSVERPDGSNFTLKIRSTKLEDSAMYFCASRAQVVLSSEQFFGPGTRLTVL.

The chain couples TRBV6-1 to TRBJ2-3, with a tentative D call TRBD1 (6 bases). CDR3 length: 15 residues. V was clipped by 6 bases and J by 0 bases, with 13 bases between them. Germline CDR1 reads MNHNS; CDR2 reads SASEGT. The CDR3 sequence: CASRTEGVSTDTQYF. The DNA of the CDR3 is TGTGCCAGCAGAACAGAGGGGGTTAGCACAGATACGCAGTATTTT.

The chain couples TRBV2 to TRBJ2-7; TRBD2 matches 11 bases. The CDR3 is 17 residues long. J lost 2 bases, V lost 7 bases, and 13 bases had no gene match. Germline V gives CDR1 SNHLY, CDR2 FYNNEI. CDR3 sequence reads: CASNSGLAGMSAYEQYF. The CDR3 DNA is TGTGCCAGCAATTCCGGACTAGCGGGCATGTCTGCCTACGAGCAGTACTTC.